The present T cell receptor (beta chain) was sequenced within a study of vaccination effects on CD4 cells after COVID-19. Study-wide background: Either the mRNA-1273 or the BNT162b2 vaccine was given to participants as two doses. Among convalescent patients, two provided samples 16 days and one week before vaccination. Overall study findings and caveats: Convalescent patients in the study were few, and early post-infection timepoints were absent.

Assay: immunoSEQ multiplex PCR; the TCRdb copy retains only in-frame clones and omits some. The sample has tens of thousands of clones, 65% to 80% seen once. Trimming shortened V by 11 bases and J by 2 bases, and 8 bases separated the two germline ends. Germline V gene data show CDR1 as SNHLY and CDR2 as FYNNEI. The CDR3 sequence is 11 residues long. Before sequencing, viral peptide pools were used by the ViraFEST assay to expand antigen-specific CD4+ T cells. Upon completion of around eleven days in culture, CD4+ T cells were isolated. This individual contracted SARS-CoV-2 between March and December 2020, as verified by PCR. The culture medium for a few million PBMC per well included around 10 IU/ml IL-2 and 8.5 to 10 ug/ml peptides. A single count supports this clone. Its target is not known.

Sequenced here: CD4+ T cells from PBMCs cultured with HCoV-NL63 spike peptides, sampled before COVID-19 vaccination. The receptor was isolated from a human donor who had a prior SARS-CoV-2 infection. V is TRBV2 and J is TRBJ2-3; D call uncertain. This chain's CDR3 is CAGEATDTQYF. CDR3 nucleotide sequence: TGTGCCGGGGAAGCCACAGATACGCAGTATTTT. Full variable domain (missing parts from reference TRBV2 and TRBJ2-3): EPEVTQTPSHQVTQMGQEVILRCVPISNHLYFYWYRQILGQKVEFLVSFYNNEISEKSEIFDDQFSVERPDGSNFTLKIRSTKLEDSAMYFCAGEATDTQYFGPGTRLTVL.